This T cell receptor (beta chain) emerged from a study of blood T cell repertoires in COVID-19. Study in general: Acute-phase and convalescent COVID-19 samples originated in the United States, Italy and Spain.

Trimming took 3 bases from V and 5 from J; bases not matched to a gene: 8. The CDR3 contains 15 residues. Germline V gene data show CDR1 as MGHRA and CDR2 as YSYEKL. In the source study's methods: Reference gene primer amplification yielded estimated nucleated cell counts. Some clones are missing from TCRdb's copy, which holds only in-frame ones; the method was immunoSEQ multiplex PCR. That table gives V, J and clone size, and the DNA gave D and trimming. The repertoire holds approximately 210,000 clones, with 70% to 90% as singletons. The study drew participants aged about 18 to 90 years from some 24 US areas.

This TCR derives from a woman aged 50 to 65 with acute COVID-19. Sequencing was done on a sample of PBMCs or T cells enriched from blood (not recorded which). The chain recombines TRBV4-1 with TRBJ2-7; 9 nucleotides line up with TRBD1. DNA of the CDR3: TGCGCCAGCAGCCAGCCCGGGACAGGGTCTCACGAGCAGTACTTC. This encodes CASSQPGTGSHEQYF.